This entry describes one T cell receptor (beta chain). These data are taken from a study of T cell changes during pregnancy in multiple sclerosis. Profiling relied on immunoSEQ multiplex PCR, and the TCRdb table lists in-frame clones only, not all of them. The profile shows 25,000 to 35,000 clones, over 80% of them singletons. CDR3 length: 13 amino acids. CDR1 is SEHNR, CDR2 FQNEAQ, per germline (reference sequence). Trimming cost V 1 base and J 7 bases, with 8 bases left between them. The chain couples TRBV7-9 to TRBJ1-5, with unresolved D. The receptor was isolated from a female donor with multiple sclerosis, enrolled in a pregnancy study. The sample was CD8+ T cells from peripheral blood mononuclear cells, taken before pregnancy. This CDR3 reads CASSLGGTQPQHF. The CDR3 DNA is TGTGCCAGCAGCTTAGGTGGCACGCAGCCCCAGCATTTT.